What follows describes a single T cell receptor beta chain. The antigen remains undetermined. The ends were cut back, 0 bases at V and 8 bases at J, with 13 bases in the middle. There are 14 residues in the CDR3. The V gene's germline CDR1 is MGHRA and CDR2 YSYEKL. Tregs were sorted as CD4+CD25+CD127-/low cells. Whole-study findings and limits: Tumor memory CD4+ T cell TCR gene usage clustered with blood and lymph node memory CD4+ cells and lymph node naive CD4+ cells. The larger cohort examined one V-J beta rearrangement, not whole repertoires. Tumor-infiltrating Treg TCR alpha and beta sequences overlapped most with tumor naive CD4+ T cells, then blood naive.

Semi-nested PCR with Nested Universal Primer A followed constant-region reverse priming of full-length variable regions. TCRdb used MiXCR to reprocess the 5' RACE reads, holding one entry per CDR3 protein. The sample lists around 50,000 distinct CDR3 sequences; around 24% were seen once. Sequencing input: tumor-infiltrating Tregs sorted from the breast tumor. This clonotype was sampled from a female donor with breast cancer. The chain couples TRBV4-1 to TRBJ1-2; a possible D gene is TRBD1 (6 bases). Here the CDR3 DNA reads TGCGCCAGCAGCCAAGAAGGACAGATCTCCGGCTACACCTTC. Translating gives CASSQEGQISGYTF.